This entry describes one TCR beta chain. Its antigen is currently unknown. The CDR3 consists of 15 residues. Germline V gene sequence: CDR1 SGHRS, CDR2 YFSETQ. With 0 bases clipped from V and 7 bases from J, the junction kept 4 bases outside the gene matches. These data belong to a study of cytomegalovirus exposure and HLA in healthy donors. The study sampled nominally healthy donors, though unrecorded immune exposures were likely. 60 Vbeta and 13 Jbeta primers were used in PCR. Per the original data handling: It was a later analysis that counted 83 million or so unique TCR beta chains, of which some 10 million were shared. Profiled with immunoSEQ multiplex PCR; TCRdb holds only in-frame clones, not every one. V and J calls and clone size come straight from that table; D and trimming were deduced from the DNA. The sample holds 60,000 to 85,000 clones, roughly 82% seen once. Study-level results: The study labeled around 160 TCR beta chains cytomegalovirus-associated.

Sequencing was carried out using PBMCs. This chain uses TRBV5-1 with TRBJ1-6, with TRBD1 matching 7 bases. The sequence came from a man aged 65 to 85 in good health and CMV-seropositive. As DNA, the CDR3 is TGCGCCAGCAGCTTGGGAGGGACAGAGAATTCACCCCTCCACTTT. It yields the protein CASSLGGTENSPLHF.